The 7 T cell receptor beta chains reported below all come from one sample, sequenced in a study of blood T cell repertoires in COVID-19. TCRdb keeps only in-frame clones here, not all; method: immunoSEQ multiplex PCR. The sample has roughly 170,000 clones, 70% to 90% seen once. Sample: peripheral blood. All receptors come from a man aged 60-69 years who had recovered from COVID-19.

The V call is TRBV6-5, the J call TRBJ1-2; tentative D call: TRBD1 (6 bases). Trimming removed 6 bases from V and 8 bases from J, with 19 bases in between. Germline V CDR1 and CDR2: MNHEY, SVGAGI. The CDR3 extends over 14 amino acids. DNA of the CDR3: TGTGCCAGCAGCCCCTCAGGGGTGGTGGGGGGCTACACCTTC. Translating gives CASSPSGVVGGYTF.

The chain couples TRBV29-1 to TRBJ1-3; the match to TRBD1 covers 8 bases. The CDR3 is 14 residues long. V was pared by 4 bases and J by 0 bases, with 2 bases of the junction left unmatched. Germline values: CDR1 SQVTM, CDR2 ANQGSEA. CDR3 sequence: CSVGQGNSGNTIYF. The CDR3, as DNA: TGCAGCGTTGGACAGGGGAACTCTGGAAACACCATATATTTT.

V usage is TRBV5-6 and J usage is TRBJ1-2, with D perhaps matching TRBD1 (6 bases). The CDR3 extends over 13 amino acids. Trimming stripped 7 bases from V and 5 bases from J, with 15 bases between. Germline CDR1 is SGHDT and CDR2 is YYEEEE. The CDR3 bases are TGTGCCAGCGCCGACAGGAGTAATTATGGCTACACCTTC. It translates to CASADRSNYGYTF.

This chain uses TRBV7-6 with TRBJ2-7; maybe TRBD2 (5 bases). This CDR3 spans 13 amino acids. Trimming pared 3 bases from V and 5 bases from J, leaving 11 bases between. Germline V gives CDR1 SGHVS, CDR2 FNYEAQ. The CDR3 DNA reads as TGTGCCAGCAGCTTGGGAGCCATTAACGAGCAGTACTTC. Amino acids: CASSLGAINEQYF.

The chain joins TRBV5-1 to TRBJ2-2; no firm D call. The CDR3 spans 16 residues. Germline-derived CDR1 and CDR2 are SGHRS and YFSETQ. Between the trimmed V and J ends, which lost 0 bases and 4 bases, there was a span of 13 bases. Here the CDR3 reads CASSLAGLGGTGELFF. Written as DNA, the CDR3 is TGCGCCAGCAGCTTGGCCGGCCTAGGCGGCACCGGGGAGCTGTTTTTT.

The chain employs TRBV4-2 and TRBJ2-7; D unresolved. V was clipped by 2 bases and J by 0 bases, with 11 bases between them. This CDR3 comprises 15 residues. Germline values: CDR1 LGHNA, CDR2 YNFKEQ. CDR3 region: CASSQSRFNSYEQYF. DNA for the CDR3: TGTGCCAGCAGCCAATCTAGATTTAACTCCTACGAGCAGTACTTC.

The V gene is TRBV3-1 (or the pseudogene TRBV3-2), the J gene TRBJ1-1; tentative D call: TRBD1 (5 bases). The CDR3 has 14 amino acids. Trimming took 1 base from V and 5 from J, leaving 11 bases between them. CDR1 is LGHDT and CDR2 is YNNKEL in the germline V gene (reference sequence). The CDR3: CASSQVSGGTEAFF. The CDR3 DNA reads as TGTGCCAGCAGCCAAGTCTCGGGGGGTACTGAAGCTTTCTTT.